Following are 20 T cell receptor beta chains from one sample sequenced in a study of blood T cell repertoires in COVID-19. Generated by immunoSEQ multiplex PCR, the TCRdb table keeps only in-frame clones and is missing some. The table records around 450,000 clones, around 90% of them present only once. Source material: PBMCs or T cells enriched from blood (not recorded which). These receptors all stem from a woman aged 18-29 years who had recovered from COVID-19.

This clone appeared once. This chain uses TRBV6-6 with TRBJ1-3; the match to TRBD1 covers 7 bases. Germline CDR1 MNHNY, CDR2 SVGAGI (reference sequence). V dropped 6 bases and J dropped 4; count of bases not matched to a gene: 6. There are 14 residues in the CDR3. The CDR3 spells CASRKGAGGNTIYF. In DNA form, the CDR3 reads TGTGCCAGCAGGAAGGGGGCTGGCGGAAACACCATATATTTT.

V is TRBV11-3 and J is TRBJ2-1; D is possibly TRBD2 (6 bases). V was clipped by 2 bases and J by 5 bases, with 22 bases between them. CDR1 is SGHNT and CDR2 is YENEEA in the germline V gene. The CDR3 runs 18 residues. CDR3 loop: CASSLSRESGRQNNEQFF. DNA for the CDR3: TGTGCCAGCAGCTTATCCCGGGAGAGCGGACGCCAGAACAATGAGCAGTTCTTC.

This clone was seen a single time. The chain is built from TRBV5-4 and TRBJ1-3; 11 bases agree with TRBD1. Germline-derived CDR1 and CDR2 are SGHNT and YYREEE (reference sequence). The J segment lost 1 base and the V segment lost 7 bases, leaving 4 bases of the junction unmatched. The CDR3 loop spans 15 amino acids. The CDR3 sequence is CASSWDRGSGNTIYF. In nucleotides, the CDR3 is TGTGCCAGCTCATGGGACAGGGGGTCTGGAAACACCATATATTTT.

This clone was recorded a few times. The chain links TRBV3-1 (or the pseudogene TRBV3-2) to TRBJ2-2; tentatively, D is TRBD2 (6 bases). CDR1 LGHDT and CDR2 YNNKEL come from the germline V gene (reference sequence). V dropped 4 bases and J dropped 7 bases, with 22 bases sitting between them. The CDR3 runs 17 residues. CDR3 amino acids: CASSPPTDRAGHGELFF. DNA of the CDR3: TGTGCCAGCAGCCCGCCGACGGATAGGGCGGGGCACGGGGAGCTGTTTTTT.

The V and J genes are TRBV3-1 (or the pseudogene TRBV3-2) and TRBJ1-5; D remains ambiguous. Trimming took off 1 base at V and 2 bases at J, with 9 bases between the two ends. The CDR3 is 15 amino acids. Germline-derived CDR1 and CDR2 are LGHDT and YNNKEL (reference sequence). The CDR3 sequence: CASSQVGSGNQPQHF. The CDR3 bases are TGTGCCAGCAGCCAAGTCGGGAGTGGCAATCAGCCCCAGCATTTT.

This clone came up a few times. This sequence joins TRBV19 and TRBJ2-5; D is unresolved. The CDR3 totals 13 residues. In germline, CDR1 is LNHDA, CDR2 SQIVND (reference sequence). Trimming took 8 bases from V and 1 from J, leaving 11 bases between them. CDR3 bases: TGTGCCAGTGTCGACACCGGCCAAGAGACCCAGTACTTC. Amino acid sequence: CASVDTGQETQYF.

The V call is TRBV19, the J call TRBJ1-6; D unresolved. CDR1 and CDR2 (germline): LNHDA, SQIVND (reference sequence). V was trimmed by 5 bases and J by 5 bases, leaving 7 bases between them. The CDR3 contains 13 residues. The CDR3 DNA follows: TGTGCCAGTAGTCGAGAGAATAATTCACCCCTCCACTTT. This translates into CASSRENNSPLHF.

This clone was observed once. The same CDR3 also results from other DNA sequences found in this sample. This sequence joins TRBV9 and TRBJ2-5; possible D gene TRBD1, 5 bases. CDR1 SGDLS and CDR2 YYNGEE come from the germline V gene. This CDR3 is built from 14 residues. V was clipped by 0 bases and J by 5 bases, with 11 bases between them. The CDR3 loop is CASSVGGAGETQYF. In DNA form, the CDR3 reads TGTGCCAGCAGCGTAGGGGGCGCAGGGGAGACCCAGTACTTC.

The CDR3 loop reads CASRGGLKDGYTF. For the CDR3, the DNA is TGCGCCAGCAGAGGGGGATTAAAGGATGGCTACACCTTC. This sequence joins TRBV10-2 and TRBJ1-2, with D possibly matching TRBD1 (6 bases). With 6 bases removed from V and 6 bases from J, the gap between germline ends came to 14 bases. The CDR3 length is 13 residues. The germline V gene encodes CDR1 WSHSY and CDR2 SAAADI.

The chain employs TRBV4-2 and TRBJ2-3, with D maybe TRBD1 (6 bases). The V and J ends lost 4 bases and 1 base respectively, with 12 bases between them. This CDR3 region has 15 residues. Germline CDR1 and CDR2: LGHNA and YNFKEQ. The CDR3 bases are TGTGCCAGCAGCCTTGAGGGGGTGGGCACAGATACGCAGTATTTT. Residues: CASSLEGVGTDTQYF.

This clone has a handful of counts. The CDR3 loop is CASRSGTSGGPRYNEQFF. As DNA, the CDR3 is TGTGCCAGCAGATCGGGGACTAGCGGGGGGCCGAGATACAATGAGCAGTTCTTC. J is TRBJ2-1 and V is TRBV21-1; the tabulated D call, TRBD2, remains unverified against the DNA. TRBV21-1 is flagged as a pseudogene. CDR3 length: 18 residues.

V is TRBV2 and J is TRBJ2-2; tentatively, D is TRBD2 (5 bases). Trimming pared 7 bases from V and 6 bases from J, leaving 12 bases between. Germline CDR1 and CDR2: SNHLY and FYNNEI. The CDR3 is made up of 13 amino acids. CDR3 sequence reads: CASISRVAGELFF. The CDR3 region has the DNA TGTGCCAGCATTTCGAGGGTAGCCGGGGAGCTGTTTTTT. Combining the CDR3 with reference TRBV2 and TRBJ2-2 gives the whole variable domain EPEVTQTPSHQVTQMGQEVILRCVPISNHLYFYWYRQILGQKVEFLVSFYNNEISEKSEIFDDQFSVERPDGSNFTLKIRSTKLEDSAMYFCASISRVAGELFFGEGSRLTVL.

The chain joins TRBV30 to TRBJ1-1; D may be TRBD1 (5 bases). Trimming cost V 4 bases and J 4 bases, with 22 bases left between them. The CDR3 extends over 16 amino acids. Germline V gives CDR1 GTSNPN, CDR2 SVGIG (reference sequence). CDR3 amino acids: CAWTHAAGGRGTEAFF. Here the CDR3 DNA reads TGTGCCTGGACCCACGCGGCAGGCGGTAGGGGCACTGAAGCTTTCTTT.

The rearrangement links TRBV6-5 to TRBJ1-6, with 7 bases aligning to TRBD1. Trimming at V came to 5 bases and at J to 9 bases, leaving 10 bases not matched to a gene. Germline V gives CDR1 MNHEY, CDR2 SVGAGI. This CDR3 has 15 amino acids. CDR3 loop: CASSPTGESGSPLHF. CDR3 in DNA: TGTGCCAGCAGTCCAACAGGGGAAAGTGGTTCACCCCTCCACTTT.

The chain carries TRBV27 and TRBJ2-2; D may be TRBD1 (5 bases). This CDR3 contains 15 residues. The V gene's germline CDR1 is MNHEY and CDR2 SMNVEV (reference sequence). Deletions cut 3 bases from V and 6 bases from J, with 14 bases between. The CDR3, as DNA: TGTGCCAGCAGTTTTAGGACAAAGCCACCCGGGGAGCTGTTTTTT. It encodes CASSFRTKPPGELFF.

The V gene is TRBV6-5, the J gene TRBJ2-1; possibly TRBD2 for D (6 bases). The germline CDR1 and CDR2 sequences are MNHEY and SVGAGI. Trimming pared 0 bases from V and 1 base from J, leaving 10 bases between. The CDR3 spans 16 residues. In DNA, the CDR3 is TGTGCCAGCAGTTACTCATCTAGCGCATCCTACAATGAGCAGTTCTTC. It translates to CASSYSSSASYNEQFF.

V is TRBV5-1 and J is TRBJ2-5, with a possible D match to TRBD2 (6 bases). Per the germline V gene, CDR1 is SGHRS and CDR2 is YFSETQ. V was shortened by 9 bases and J by 7 bases, with 19 bases between the two germline ends. This CDR3 is built from 13 residues. CDR3 sequence: CATAGTGARTQYF. The CDR3 coding sequence is TGCGCCACCGCCGGGACTGGGGCCAGGACCCAGTACTTC. Filled out from reference TRBV5-1 and TRBJ2-5, the complete variable domain reads KAGVTQTPRYLIKTRGQQVTLSCSPISGHRSVSWYQQTPGQGLQFLFEYFSETQRNKGNFPGRFSGRQFSNSRSEMNVSTLELGDSALYLCATAGTGARTQYFGPGTRLLVL.

The CDR3 region is CASSQRFLAGTEAFF. Here the CDR3 DNA reads TGCGCCAGCAGCCAACGCTTTCTCGCGGGGACTGAAGCTTTCTTT. The rearrangement links TRBV4-1 to TRBJ1-1; D is undetermined. The germline V gene has CDR1 MGHRA and CDR2 YSYEKL. This CDR3 region has 15 residues. V lost 2 bases and J lost 5, with 15 bases in between.

The rearrangement uses TRBV5-1 and TRBJ2-2; TRBD1 matches 7 bases. Per germline, CDR1 SGHRS and CDR2 YFSETQ. The CDR3 spans 14 residues. V was clipped by 4 bases and J by 5 bases; unmatched bases: 5. As DNA, the CDR3 is TGCGCCAGCAGCACAGGGGATCTGACCGGGGAGCTGTTTTTT. As protein: CASSTGDLTGELFF.

The chain couples TRBV10-2 to TRBJ1-3; TRBD1 matches at 7 bases. V was clipped by 6 bases and J by 3 bases; unmatched bases: 8. The CDR3 has 15 residues. CDR1 and CDR2 from the germline V gene are WSHSY and SAAADI. Here the CDR3 reads CASSAPGTDGNTIYF. The CDR3 DNA reads as TGCGCCAGCAGCGCCCCAGGGACAGATGGAAACACCATATATTTT.